This entry features one T cell receptor (beta chain) sequence. What it binds is unknown. V lost 4 bases to trimming and J lost 5 bases, with 20 bases between them. The CDR3 covers 16 residues. Germline V gene sequence: CDR1 SGHDN, CDR2 FVKESK. Loaded into unsorted PBMC replicate PCRs was about 330 ng DNA, 30,000 to 35,000 T cell genomes. Using ten immunoSEQ deep assay plates, investigators sequenced unsorted PBMC DNA. Here immunoSEQ multiplex PCR was the method, and the copy in TCRdb shows in-frame clones only, minus some. Of about 500,000 clones in the sample, around 77% were seen once. The data originate from a study of shared clonotypes between healthy human individuals. Study at large: Donor ages ranged 18 to 49 years: a couple of women, three men.

Study-wide findings and caveats: With few donors, the genetic and exposure-history diversity represented was limited.

The chain is built from TRBV14 and TRBJ1-2, with D perhaps TRBD1 (5 bases). Material: PBMCs. This receptor was taken from a woman aged 40 to 50 in good health. Some clones in this sample may be carry-over from other donors' samples. CDR3 amino acids: CASSPYRDSIGYGYTF. In DNA, the CDR3 is TGTGCCAGCAGCCCCTACCGGGACTCCATAGGTTATGGCTACACCTTC.